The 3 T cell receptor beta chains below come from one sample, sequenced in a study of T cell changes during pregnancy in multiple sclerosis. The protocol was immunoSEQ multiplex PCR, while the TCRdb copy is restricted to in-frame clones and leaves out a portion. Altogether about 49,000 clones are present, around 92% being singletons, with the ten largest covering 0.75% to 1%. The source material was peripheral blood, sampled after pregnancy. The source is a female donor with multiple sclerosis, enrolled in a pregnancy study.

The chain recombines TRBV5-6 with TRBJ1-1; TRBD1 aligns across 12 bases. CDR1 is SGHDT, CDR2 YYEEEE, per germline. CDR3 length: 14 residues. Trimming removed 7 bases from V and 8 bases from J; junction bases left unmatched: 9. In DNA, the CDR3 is TGTGCCAGCGCCGGGACAGGGGGCTGGAAGGAAGCTTTCTTT. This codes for CASAGTGGWKEAFF.

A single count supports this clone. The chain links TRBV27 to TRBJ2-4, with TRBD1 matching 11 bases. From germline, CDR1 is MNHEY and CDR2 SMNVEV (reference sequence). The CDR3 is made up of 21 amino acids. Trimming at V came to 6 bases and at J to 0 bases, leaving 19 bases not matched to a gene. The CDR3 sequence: CASRRTGGLTPSPLAKNIQYF. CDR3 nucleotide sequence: TGTGCCAGCAGAAGGACAGGGGGCCTGACTCCAAGTCCTCTAGCCAAAAACATTCAGTACTTC.

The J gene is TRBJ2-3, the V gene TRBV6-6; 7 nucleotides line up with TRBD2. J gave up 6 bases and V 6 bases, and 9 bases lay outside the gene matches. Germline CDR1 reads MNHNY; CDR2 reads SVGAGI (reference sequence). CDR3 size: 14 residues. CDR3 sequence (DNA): TGTGCCAGCAGGTCTAGCGGACTTGGGGATACGCAGTATTTT. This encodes CASRSSGLGDTQYF.